This T cell receptor (beta chain) was obtained from a study of T cells in Graves' hyperthyroidism and ophthalmopathy. Trimming left V 8 bases short and J 0 bases short, with 20 bases between. Germline CDR1 reads MNHNS; CDR2 reads SASEGT. The CDR3 extends over 16 amino acids. This clonotype showed up many times. What it binds is not known. Amplification targeted TCR beta CDR3 regions from RNA transcripts. The HTBI primer set was used in a first-round RT-PCR of the TCR CDR3. MiXCR, applied by TCRdb to the multiplex PCR reads, yields one record per CDR3 protein. The top ten clones hold about 41% of a sample with approximately 200,000 distinct CDR3 sequences, around 17% of them seen once. An absence of ophthalmopathy progression within 18 months meant stable Graves' hyperthyroidism. Findings and limits, study-wide: From stable hyperthyroidism, ophthalmopathy was separated by a 13 V-J model.

This clonotype was sampled from a middle-aged man with Graves' hyperthyroidism. This chain links TRBV6-1 with TRBJ2-7; D is unclear. Sequenced: blood. The CDR3 coding sequence is TGTGCCAGCGGGCGATCAGACACCTCGATCTCCTACGAGCAGTACTTC. As protein: CASGRSDTSISYEQYF.